This passage covers 18 T cell receptor beta chains from one sample sequenced in a study of regulatory T cells in long-lasting Graves disease. Time point indicated: newly diagnosed GD, antithyroid drugs for less than 3 months. Extracted RNA from PBMCs served as the source of the TCR library. Sequencing libraries for TCR beta were prepared with iRepertoire HTBI primers and Arm-PCR of CDR3 regions. A single record per CDR3 protein comes from TCRdb applying MiXCR to the multiplex PCR reads. The profile covers some 490,000 distinct CDR3 sequences, with around 12% appearing a single time and roughly 8.9% taken by the ten largest. The same data also contributed to another study, on T cells in Graves' hyperthyroidism and ophthalmopathy.

Specimen: peripheral blood mononuclear cells (PBMCs), collected at new diagnosis, from a patient treated with antithyroid drugs. These receptors were obtained from a young woman with Graves disease.

The chain couples TRBV13 to TRBJ2-1; D possibly uses TRBD1 or TRBD2 (5 bases each). Trimming pared 6 bases from V and 6 bases from J, leaving 12 bases between. Per germline, CDR1 PRHDT and CDR2 FYEKMQ (reference sequence). CDR3 size: 13 residues. CDR3: CASREGLGNEQFF. CDR3 DNA sequence: TGTGCCAGCAGAGAGGGGCTTGGCAATGAGCAGTTCTTC.

This clonotype was detected many times. The V gene is TRBV19, the J gene TRBJ2-1; TRBD1 aligns across 7 bases. Germline-derived CDR1 and CDR2 are LNHDA and SQIVND (reference sequence). The CDR3 has 13 amino acids. V gave up 6 bases and J gave up 11 bases; unmatched junction bases: 10. CDR3 protein: CASSLRQGLKQFF. The CDR3 coding sequence is TGTGCCAGTAGCCTACGACAGGGTCTTAAGCAGTTCTTC.

In this sample, this clonotype turned up many times. The chain combines TRBV18 with TRBJ2-1, with TRBD1 identical over 8 bases. This CDR3 spans 15 amino acids. Germline CDR1 reads KGHSH; CDR2 reads LQKENI. J gave up 6 bases and V 4 bases, and 8 bases lay outside the gene matches. The CDR3 nucleotides are TGTGCCAGCTCACGCAGGACAGGGAGTAGCAATGAGCAGTTCTTC. This codes for CASSRRTGSSNEQFF.

Many counts were recorded for this clonotype. The chain links TRBV7-2 to TRBJ1-5, with no clear D. Germline V gives CDR1 SGHTA, CDR2 FQGNSA. The CDR3 spans 14 residues. V lost 1 base to trimming and J lost 7 bases, with 11 bases between them. The CDR3 sequence is CASSLDPGRQPQHF. In DNA form, the CDR3 reads TGTGCCAGCAGCTTAGACCCGGGCAGGCAGCCCCAGCATTTT.

This clonotype occurred many times. The CDR3 does not end in the conserved phenylalanine or tryptophan, so this is likely a read error. The chain has TRBV5-1 and TRBJ1-1; D gene uncertain. The CDR3 runs 13 residues. The ends were cut back, 1 base at V and 4 bases at J, with 8 bases in the middle. Germline-derived CDR1 and CDR2 are SGHRS and YFSETQ. The CDR3 coding sequence is TGCGCCAGCAGCTTGAAATGGAGCACTGAAGCTTTCCTT. Translating gives CASSLKWSTEAFL.

This clonotype was picked up many times. The chain employs TRBV2 and TRBJ2-5, with D perhaps matching TRBD2 (5 bases). Germline V gene data show CDR1 as SNHLY and CDR2 as FYNNEI. V gave up 6 bases and J gave up 5 bases, with 10 bases separating them. This CDR3 contains 12 residues. CDR3 DNA sequence: TGTGCCAGCAGACCGGACTGGGAGACCCAGTACTTC. Its protein is CASRPDWETQYF. Full variable domain (missing parts from reference TRBV2 and TRBJ2-5): EPEVTQTPSHQVTQMGQEVILRCVPISNHLYFYWYRQILGQKVEFLVSFYNNEISEKSEIFDDQFSVERPDGSNFTLKIRSTKLEDSAMYFCASRPDWETQYFGPGTRLLVL.

The chain uses TRBV27 and TRBJ2-7; D gene uncertain. Germline CDR1 reads MNHEY; CDR2 reads SMNVEV (reference sequence). V was trimmed by 3 bases and J by 6 bases, leaving 12 bases between them. This CDR3 is built from 13 residues. The chain's CDR3 is CASSFGVLGEQYF. DNA for the CDR3: TGTGCCAGCAGTTTTGGCGTTTTGGGCGAGCAGTACTTC.

This clonotype has just a few counts. The genes are TRBV18 and TRBJ1-6, with D maybe TRBD1 (6 bases). The CDR3 loop spans 17 amino acids. With 4 bases removed from V and 2 bases from J, the gap between germline ends came to 15 bases. Germline V gene sequence: CDR1 KGHSH, CDR2 LQKENI. The CDR3 DNA reads TGTGCCAGCTCACGAGTACAGGGTTCGCCCTATAATTCACCCCTCCACTTT. Encoded protein: CASSRVQGSPYNSPLHF.

In the case of this clonotype: Being one base from a much bigger clone, this may be a read error. It is likely a read error, because the conserved phenylalanine at the end of the CDR3 is missing. The genes are TRBV6-1 and TRBJ2-1, with TRBD2 matching over 10 bases. V trimming: 6 bases; J trimming: 5 bases; junction bases outside the gene matches: 7. The CDR3 length is 15 residues. The germline gives CDR1 MNHNS, CDR2 SASEGT. The CDR3 loop is CASRASGRENNEQFS. The CDR3 coding sequence is TGTGCCAGCAGGGCTAGCGGGAGAGAAAACAATGAGCAGTTCTCC.

This chain links TRBV10-3 with TRBJ2-7, with 7 bases aligning to TRBD2. This CDR3 region has 15 residues. CDR1 is ENHRY and CDR2 is SYGVKD in the germline V gene. V lost 5 bases, J lost 0 bases, and 7 bases stayed unmatched. The CDR3 protein is CAISSSAGASYEQYF. CDR3 sequence (DNA): TGTGCCATCAGTTCCTCGGCGGGAGCCTCCTACGAGCAGTACTTC.

This chain connects TRBV7-8 to TRBJ2-1, with 8 positions matching TRBD1. This CDR3 is built from 15 residues. Germline CDR1 is SGHVS and CDR2 is FQNEAQ. J was trimmed by 4 bases and V by 5 bases; bases with no gene match: 7. As DNA, the CDR3 is TGTGCCAGCAGCCCCTTGGACAGGGCTTACAATGAGCAGTTCTTC. Translation: CASSPLDRAYNEQFF.

This clonotype was recorded at least ten times. The chain carries TRBV7-9 and TRBJ2-1, with 7 bases matching TRBD2. V gave up 5 bases and J gave up 4 bases; unmatched junction bases: 8. The CDR3 covers 15 residues. Germline CDR1 is SEHNR and CDR2 is FQNEAQ (reference sequence). As DNA, the CDR3 is TGTGCCAGCAGCCTCCGTGGGGGAGGGTACAATGAGCAGTTCTTC. This sequence encodes CASSLRGGGYNEQFF.

At least ten counts were recorded for this clonotype. The chain has TRBV11-3 and TRBJ2-1; TRBD1 matches at 12 bases. The CDR3 runs to 15 residues. The V segment lost 1 base and the J segment 9 bases; nucleotides outside the gene matches: 4. Germline values: CDR1 SGHNT, CDR2 YENEEA. CDR3 in amino acids: CASSLAGTGGFEQFF. For the CDR3, the DNA is TGTGCCAGCAGCTTAGCAGGGACAGGGGGCTTTGAGCAGTTCTTC.

As for this clonotype: A much larger clone differs by one base, so this may be a read error. This chain joins TRBV28 and TRBJ2-4, with TRBD2 as a possible D gene (5 bases). CDR3 size: 15 residues. Germline CDR1 reads MDHEN; CDR2 reads SYDVKM. V lost 7 bases and J lost 0, with 13 bases in between. The CDR3 is CASKGDVVAKNIQYF. The CDR3 nucleotides are TGTGCCAGCAAGGGAGATGTTGTAGCCAAAAACATTCAGTACTTC.

The CDR3 sequence is CSAVLGGRGDTQYF. For the CDR3, the DNA is TGCAGTGCTGTCTTAGGGGGGAGGGGCGATACGCAGTATTTT. The V gene is TRBV20-1, the J gene TRBJ2-3; D is perhaps TRBD2 (7 bases). This CDR3 contains 14 residues. Trimming shortened V by 5 bases and J by 6 bases, and 18 bases separated the two germline ends. The V gene's germline CDR1 is DFQATT and CDR2 SNEGSKA (reference sequence).

This clonotype was seen repeatedly, ten times or more. J is TRBJ1-1 and V is TRBV10-2; D unresolved. This CDR3 has 17 residues. The ends were cut back, 0 bases at V and 1 base at J, with 15 bases in the middle. Per germline, CDR1 WSHSY and CDR2 SAAADI. The chain's CDR3 is CASSESSTRSQNTEAFF. The DNA of the CDR3 is TGCGCCAGCAGTGAGTCTTCGACCCGTTCTCAGAACACTGAAGCTTTCTTT.

This chain links TRBV18 with TRBJ2-1, with TRBD2 matching 7 bases. The CDR3 loop spans 14 amino acids. The trim removed 6 bases at V and 8 bases at J, leaving 10 bases unmatched. From germline, CDR1 is KGHSH and CDR2 LQKENI. In DNA, the CDR3 is TGTGCCAGCTCCGTGCCAGCGGGACTCGATGAGCAGTTCTTC. Translating gives CASSVPAGLDEQFF.

The rearrangement uses TRBV4-3 and TRBJ2-3, with TRBD2 as a possible D gene (5 bases). The CDR3 is made up of 17 amino acids. The V and J ends lost 0 bases and 8 bases respectively, with 21 bases between them. Germline CDR1 and CDR2: LGHNA and YSLEER. CDR3 in amino acids: CASSQESPGGYLGTQYF. The CDR3 coding sequence is TGCGCCAGCAGCCAAGAATCGCCAGGAGGATACTTAGGTACGCAGTATTTT.